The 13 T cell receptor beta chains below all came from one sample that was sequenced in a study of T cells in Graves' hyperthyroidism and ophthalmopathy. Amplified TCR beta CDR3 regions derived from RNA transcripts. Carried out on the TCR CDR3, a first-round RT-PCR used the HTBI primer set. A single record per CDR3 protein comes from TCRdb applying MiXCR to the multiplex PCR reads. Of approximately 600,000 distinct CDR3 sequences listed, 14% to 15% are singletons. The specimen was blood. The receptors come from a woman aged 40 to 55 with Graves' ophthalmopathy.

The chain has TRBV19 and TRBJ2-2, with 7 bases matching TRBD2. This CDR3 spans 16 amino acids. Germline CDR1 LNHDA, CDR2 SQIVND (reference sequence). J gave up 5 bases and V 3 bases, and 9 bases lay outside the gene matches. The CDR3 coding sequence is TGTGCCAGTAGTATCGTCGGGCTAGCGGAGACCGGGGAGCTGTTTTTT. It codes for CASSIVGLAETGELFF.

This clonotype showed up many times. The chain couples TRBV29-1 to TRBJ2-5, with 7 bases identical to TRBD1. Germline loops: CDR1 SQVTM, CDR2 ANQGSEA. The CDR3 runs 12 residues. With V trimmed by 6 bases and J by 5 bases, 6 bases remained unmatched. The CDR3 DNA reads TGCAGCGTCCACAGGGGCGGGGAGACCCAGTACTTC. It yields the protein CSVHRGGETQYF.

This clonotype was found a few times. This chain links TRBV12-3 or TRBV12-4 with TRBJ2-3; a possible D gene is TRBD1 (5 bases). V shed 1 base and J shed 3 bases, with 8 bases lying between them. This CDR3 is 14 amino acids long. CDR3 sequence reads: CASSLVQGTDTQYF. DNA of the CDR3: TGTGCCAGCAGTTTAGTTCAGGGTACAGATACGCAGTATTTT.

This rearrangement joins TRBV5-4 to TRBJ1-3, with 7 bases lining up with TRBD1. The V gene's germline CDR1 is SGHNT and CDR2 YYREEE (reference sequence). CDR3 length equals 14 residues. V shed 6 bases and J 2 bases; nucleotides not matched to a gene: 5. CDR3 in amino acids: CASTEDRAGNTIYF. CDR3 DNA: TGTGCCAGCACCGAAGACAGGGCTGGAAACACCATATATTTT.

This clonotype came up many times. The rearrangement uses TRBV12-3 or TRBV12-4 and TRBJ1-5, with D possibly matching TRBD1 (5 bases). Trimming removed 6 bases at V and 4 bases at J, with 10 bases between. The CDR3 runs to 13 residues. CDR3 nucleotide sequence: TGTGCCAGCAGCGGGGCTCTAAATCAGCCCCAGCATTTT. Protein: CASSGALNQPQHF.

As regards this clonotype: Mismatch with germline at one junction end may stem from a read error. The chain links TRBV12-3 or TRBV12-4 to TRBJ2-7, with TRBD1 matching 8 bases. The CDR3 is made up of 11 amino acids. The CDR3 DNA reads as TGTGCCAGCAGTTTCGGCGGACAGGGAATCTTC. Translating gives CASSFGGQGIF.

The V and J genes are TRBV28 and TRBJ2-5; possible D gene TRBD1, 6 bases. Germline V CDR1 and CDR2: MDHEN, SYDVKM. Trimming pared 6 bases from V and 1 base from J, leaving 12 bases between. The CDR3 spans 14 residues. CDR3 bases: TGTGCCAGCAGCATCGAGGGGGTCCAAGAGACCCAGTACTTC. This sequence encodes CASSIEGVQETQYF.

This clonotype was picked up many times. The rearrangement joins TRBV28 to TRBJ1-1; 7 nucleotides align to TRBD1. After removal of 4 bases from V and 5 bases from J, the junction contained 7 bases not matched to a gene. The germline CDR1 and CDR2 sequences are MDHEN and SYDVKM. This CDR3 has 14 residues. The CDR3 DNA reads TGTGCCAGCAGTTCTACGGACAGGTTTACTGAAGCTTTCTTT. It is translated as CASSSTDRFTEAFF.

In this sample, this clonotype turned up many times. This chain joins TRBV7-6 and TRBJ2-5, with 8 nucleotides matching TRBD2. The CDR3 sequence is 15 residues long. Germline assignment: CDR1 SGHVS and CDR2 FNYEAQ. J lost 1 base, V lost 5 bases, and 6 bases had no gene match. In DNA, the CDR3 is TGTGCCAGCAGCCAATCGGGGGGGGTCCAAGAGACCCAGTACTTC. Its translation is CASSQSGGVQETQYF. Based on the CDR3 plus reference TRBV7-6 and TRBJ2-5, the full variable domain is GAGVSQSPRYKVTKRGQDVALRCDPISGHVSLYWYRQALGQGPEFLTYFNYEAQQDKSGLPNDRFSAERPEGSISTLTIQRTEQRDSAMYRCASSQSGGVQETQYFGPGTRLLVL.

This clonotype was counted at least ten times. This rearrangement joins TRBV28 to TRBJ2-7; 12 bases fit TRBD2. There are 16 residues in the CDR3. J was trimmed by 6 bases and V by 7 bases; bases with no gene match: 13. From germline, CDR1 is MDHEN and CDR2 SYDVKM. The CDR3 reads CASTSETSGSTGEQYF. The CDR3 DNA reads TGTGCCAGCACCTCCGAGACTAGCGGGAGCACGGGCGAGCAGTACTTC.

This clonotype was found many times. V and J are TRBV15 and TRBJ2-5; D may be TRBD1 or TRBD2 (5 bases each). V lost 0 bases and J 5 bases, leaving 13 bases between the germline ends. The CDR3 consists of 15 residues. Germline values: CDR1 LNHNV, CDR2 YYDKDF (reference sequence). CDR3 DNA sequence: TGTGCCACCAGCAGAGATAGGGGAGACTACGAGACCCAGTACTTC. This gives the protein CATSRDRGDYETQYF. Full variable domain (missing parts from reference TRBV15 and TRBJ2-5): DAMVIQNPRYQVTQFGKPVTLSCSQTLNHNVMYWYQQKSSQAPKLLFHYYDKDFNNEADTPDNFQSRRPNTSFCFLDIRSPGLGDTAMYLCATSRDRGDYETQYFGPGTRLLVL.

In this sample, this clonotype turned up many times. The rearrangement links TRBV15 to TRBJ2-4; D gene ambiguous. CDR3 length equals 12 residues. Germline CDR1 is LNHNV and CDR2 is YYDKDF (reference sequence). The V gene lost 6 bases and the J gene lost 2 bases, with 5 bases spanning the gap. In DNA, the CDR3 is TGTGCCACCAGGGGTACCAAAAACATTCAGTACTTC. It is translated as CATRGTKNIQYF.

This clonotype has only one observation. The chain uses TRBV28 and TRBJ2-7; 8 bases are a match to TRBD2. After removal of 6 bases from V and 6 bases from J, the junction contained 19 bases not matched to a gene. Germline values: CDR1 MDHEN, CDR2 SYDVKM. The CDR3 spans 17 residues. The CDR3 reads CASSSQGAWAGGSEQYF. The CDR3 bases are TGTGCCAGCAGCTCTCAGGGAGCGTGGGCGGGAGGTTCCGAGCAGTACTTC. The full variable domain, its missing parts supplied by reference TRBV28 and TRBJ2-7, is DVKVTQSSRYLVKRTGEKVFLECVQDMDHENMFWYRQDPGLGLRLIYFSYDVKMKEKGDIPEGYSVSREKKERFSLILESASTNQTSMYLCASSSQGAWAGGSEQYFGPGTRLTVT.